The 15 T cell receptor beta chains below were found in one sample sequenced in a study of cytomegalovirus exposure and HLA in healthy donors (dated by TCRdb to about 2017). The library was prepared using the immunoSEQ multiplex PCR assay. In its TCRdb copy, this immuneACCESS table keeps in-frame sequences only and misses some clones. Where compared with another copy, unresolved V genes explain less than half of these, and the others have no known cause. Present in this sample are around 150,000 clones, approximately 80% of which were seen just once. The ten largest clones take up roughly 27% of the sample. The sequenced sample consisted of PBMCs. The receptors come from a man between 25 and 39 years old in good health and CMV-seropositive.

V usage is TRBV7-2 and J usage is TRBJ2-2; tentative D call: TRBD2 (7 bases). The CDR3 is 16 residues long. The ends were cut back, 2 bases at V and 6 bases at J, with 16 bases in the middle. CDR1 and CDR2 (germline): SGHTA, FQGNSA. CDR3 in amino acids: CASSLRSGGEAGELFF. The CDR3 DNA reads as TGTGCCAGCAGCTTAAGGTCGGGGGGCGAAGCCGGGGAGCTGTTTTTT.

This clone has more than one count but fewer than ten. J is TRBJ2-7 and V is TRBV7-6; TRBD1 matches at 11 bases. The CDR3 has 14 amino acids. Germline V CDR1 and CDR2: SGHVS, FNYEAQ. Losses at the gene ends were 5 bases for V and 4 bases for J; bases not matched to a gene: 4. The CDR3: CASSPGQGGYEQYF. The CDR3 DNA follows: TGTGCCAGCAGCCCGGGACAGGGGGGATACGAGCAGTACTTC.

The chain carries TRBV4-3 and TRBJ2-2; 8 bases map to TRBD2. Germline V gene lookup returns CDR1 LGHNA and CDR2 YSLEER. J gave up 4 bases and V 6 bases, and 13 bases lay outside the gene matches. This CDR3 region has 17 residues. The CDR3 sequence is CASSQPPGGRVTGELFF. CDR3 in DNA: TGCGCCAGCAGTCAACCTCCGGGGGGGCGGGTCACCGGGGAGCTGTTTTTT.

The chain carries TRBV6-1 and TRBJ2-7; possible D gene TRBD1, 6 bases. Germline CDR1 MNHNS, CDR2 SASEGT. The CDR3 length is 14 residues. V lost 7 bases, J lost 2 bases, and 15 bases lay in between. In nucleotides, the CDR3 is TGTGCCAGCAATCCCGGGGACAAAACCTACGAGCAGTACTTC. Amino acid sequence: CASNPGDKTYEQYF.

On this clone: The same CDR3 also results from other DNA sequences found in this sample. The V gene is TRBV27, the J gene TRBJ2-3; 9 positions agree with TRBD2. The CDR3 covers 16 residues. Germline V CDR1 and CDR2: MNHEY, SMNVEV (reference sequence). Trimming took 4 bases from V and 1 from J; bases not matched to a gene: 6. The CDR3 loop reads CASSSLAGRGTDTQYF. CDR3 DNA: TGTGCCAGCAGTTCCCTAGCGGGGCGGGGCACAGATACGCAGTATTTT.

V usage is TRBV5-1 and J usage is TRBJ2-7; D possibly corresponds to TRBD1 (5 bases). Looked up from germline, CDR1 is SGHRS and CDR2 is YFSETQ. The CDR3 is 15 amino acids. V was clipped by 10 bases and J by 0 bases, with 20 bases between them. CDR3 loop: CASKSWRDSSYEQYF. CDR3 sequence (DNA): TGCGCCTCTAAAAGTTGGCGAGACAGCTCCTACGAGCAGTACTTC. Filled out from reference TRBV5-1 and TRBJ2-7, the complete variable domain reads KAGVTQTPRYLIKTRGQQVTLSCSPISGHRSVSWYQQTPGQGLQFLFEYFSETQRNKGNFPGRFSGRQFSNSRSEMNVSTLELGDSALYLCASKSWRDSSYEQYFGPGTRLTVT.

The chain links TRBV27 to TRBJ1-2, with no clear D. The CDR3 runs 16 residues. Germline CDR1 reads MNHEY; CDR2 reads SMNVEV (reference sequence). The germline V and J ends were trimmed by 2 bases and 7 bases, with 20 bases remaining between them. CDR3 region: CASSLISPSFEGGYTF. CDR3 coding DNA: TGTGCCAGCAGTTTAATATCCCCGTCGTTTGAGGGTGGCTACACCTTC.

V gene TRBV27 combines with J gene TRBJ2-3; a possible D gene is TRBD2 (6 bases). Trimming shortened V by 5 bases and J by 0 bases, and 12 bases separated the two germline ends. Germline CDR1 MNHEY, CDR2 SMNVEV (reference sequence). The CDR3 has 15 amino acids. Here the CDR3 reads CASSKGLSSTDTQYF. CDR3 bases: TGTGCCAGCAGTAAGGGACTGTCTAGCACAGATACGCAGTATTTT.

The chain uses TRBV6-4 and TRBJ2-1, with TRBD1 matching 9 bases. Germline assignment: CDR1 MRHNA and CDR2 SNTAGT. V dropped 6 bases and J dropped 5; count of bases not matched to a gene: 11. The CDR3 sequence is 16 residues long. DNA of the CDR3: TGTGCCAGCAGGATAGACAGGGGGGTAAGGCACAATGAGCAGTTCTTC. Residues: CASRIDRGVRHNEQFF.

The chain carries TRBV7-9 and TRBJ2-7; 8 bases map to TRBD2. The germline V gene encodes CDR1 SEHNR and CDR2 FQNEAQ (reference sequence). The ends lost 3 bases at V and 6 bases at J; junction bases unmatched: 7. This CDR3 has 14 residues. CDR3 bases: TGTGCCAGCAGCTTGGCGGGGGGACTTCTCGAGCAGTACTTC. Protein sequence: CASSLAGGLLEQYF.

The rearrangement uses TRBV5-1 and TRBJ2-1, with 9 bases fitting TRBD2. The CDR3 has 16 residues. The germline V gene encodes CDR1 SGHRS and CDR2 YFSETQ. V trimming: 3 bases; J trimming: 6 bases; junction bases outside the gene matches: 10. Here the CDR3 DNA reads TGCGCCAGCAGCTCGGATAGCGGGAGAAGGGGCAATGAGCAGTTCTTC. As protein: CASSSDSGRRGNEQFF. Full variable domain (outside the CDR3, taken from reference TRBV5-1 and TRBJ2-1): KAGVTQTPRYLIKTRGQQVTLSCSPISGHRSVSWYQQTPGQGLQFLFEYFSETQRNKGNFPGRFSGRQFSNSRSEMNVSTLELGDSALYLCASSSDSGRRGNEQFFGPGTRLTVL.

This rearrangement joins TRBV7-2 to TRBJ2-5; tentatively, D is TRBD1 (6 bases). CDR1 SGHTA and CDR2 FQGNSA come from the germline V gene. The CDR3 is 15 residues long. V dropped 5 bases and J dropped 4 bases, with 17 bases sitting between them. The CDR3 here is CASSPRDNRRETQYF. The DNA of the CDR3 is TGTGCCAGCAGCCCCCGGGACAATAGAAGAGAGACCCAGTACTTC.

This clone came up once. The chain combines TRBV11-2 with TRBJ2-5, with D maybe TRBD2 (5 bases). This CDR3 contains 14 residues. V was cut by 5 bases and J by 4 bases, with 14 bases left in between. The germline CDR1 and CDR2 sequences are SGHAT and FQNNGV. The CDR3 loop reads CASSIELAGETQYF. CDR3 nucleotide sequence: TGTGCCAGCAGCATCGAACTGGCGGGAGAGACCCAGTACTTC.

This chain connects TRBV29-1 to TRBJ2-7; 8 bases fit TRBD1. CDR3 length equals 12 residues. Germline values: CDR1 SQVTM, CDR2 ANQGSEA. After removal of 4 bases from V and 5 bases from J, the junction contained 4 bases not matched to a gene. For the CDR3, the DNA is TGCAGCGTTGGGGCAGGGGGCGACGAGCAGTACTTC. Translating gives CSVGAGGDEQYF.

This sequence joins TRBV18 and TRBJ1-2, with D tentatively TRBD1 (6 bases). Germline CDR1 is KGHSH and CDR2 is LQKENI. Deletions cut 2 bases from V and 8 bases from J, with 12 bases between. The CDR3 loop spans 13 amino acids. Written as DNA, the CDR3 is TGTGCCAGCTCACCATATACAGGGATCGGCTACACCTTC. Translation: CASSPYTGIGYTF.